This record concerns one T cell receptor (beta chain) sequence. Its antigen is as yet unknown. There are 14 residues in the CDR3. CDR1 is LNHDA, CDR2 SQIVND, per germline (reference sequence). The ends were cut back, 5 bases at V and 4 bases at J, with 11 bases in the middle. The sample belongs to a study of identical twins. General observations from the study: Zero-insertion findings could be partly confounded by invariant cells (MAIT and iNKT cells). In drawing conclusions, the study used cross-sectional statistical analysis and did not follow the same donors.

With template switching, a universal primer site was added, and the cDNA carried unique molecular identifiers. TCRdb re-called the 5' RACE reads with MiXCR, one entry per CDR3 protein. The sample carries approximately 260,000 distinct CDR3 sequences, 11% to 15% recorded once. Sample: memory (CD45RO+) T cells sorted from blood. The sequence was obtained from a young woman in good health. V and J are TRBV19 and TRBJ2-2, with D maybe TRBD2 (5 bases). DNA for the CDR3: TGTGCCAGTAGTCTGCCGGGAACCACCGGGGAGCTGTTTTTT. It codes for CASSLPGTTGELFF. The whole variable domain, filled in from reference TRBV19 and TRBJ2-2, reads DGGITQSPKYLFRKEGQNVTLSCEQNLNHDAMYWYRQDPGQGLRLIYYSQIVNDFQKGDIAEGYSVSREKKESFPLTVTSAQKNPTAFYLCASSLPGTTGELFFGEGSRLTVL.